This TCR beta chain was identified during a study of low-dose radiotherapy and immunotherapy resistance in tumors. Across the study: With fractions of 0.5 Gy given every 2 weeks, Cohort 1 accumulated a total of 6.5 Gy. Fractions of 1 Gy went to Cohort 2 every two weeks, for 13 Gy over 26 weeks.

Regarding time point: before trial treatment. Alpha and beta chains were covered, as first-strand cDNA relied on TRAV- and TRBV-specific primers. A roughly 19-cycle PCR with a constant-region primer and V-primer adapter amplified TCRs. TCRdb redid the calling of the reads with MiXCR, one entry per CDR3 protein. The repertoire consists of 70,000 to 95,000 distinct CDR3 sequences, with roughly a sixth occurring once and the leading ten covering 2.8%. This clonotype was recorded once. This clonotype was obtained from a male donor with prostate cancer. Specimen: PBMCs, collected before treatment.

The DNA for the CDR3 is TGTGCCAGCCGCCCCGGCATCCAGGAGTTTAATGAAAAACTGTTTTTT. Translation gives CASRPGIQEFNEKLFF. The chain combines TRBV7-9 with TRBJ1-4; no clear D. V dropped 8 bases and J dropped 4 bases, with 20 bases sitting between them. CDR3 length: 16 residues. Looked up from germline, CDR1 is SEHNR and CDR2 is FQNEAQ (reference sequence).